This T cell receptor beta chain was recovered during a study of immune heterogeneity within non-small cell lung tumors. Study outcomes and limitations: Individual patients' high-frequency T-cell receptor beta clonotypes were largely distinct from one another. Local tumor mutational burden showed a correlation with local T-cell clonality that was moderate but significant (R around 0.31). Within each patient, tumor sites shared identical dominant CDR3 beta clonotypes and also held site-unique high-frequency clones.

Genomic DNA extracted from bulk tumor tissue served as template. A total of about 0.55 ug was used per sample. During surgery, several far-apart biopsies were obtained from every primary tumor. Samples came from untreated patients having curative surgery for newly diagnosed non-small cell lung cancer. The study drew donors from newly diagnosed non-small cell lung cancer patients having surgery with curative intent. Comment on this clonotype: Its antigen remains unidentified. This sequence may be a read error, since a much larger clone differs from it by one base.

V lost 1 base to trimming and J lost 3 bases, with 13 bases between them. The CDR3 sequence is 15 residues long. Germline CDR1 is MNHNS and CDR2 is SASEGT. In a multiplex PCR, 32 V and 13 J primers amplified TCR beta CDR3. TCRdb passed the multiplex PCR reads through MiXCR, listing each CDR3 protein once. Of 10,000 to 15,000 distinct CDR3 sequences listed, around 23% are singletons. This rearrangement joins TRBV6-1 to TRBJ2-7; D is possibly TRBD1 (6 bases). The sequence derives from a man between 45 and 60 years old with non-small cell lung cancer. Sequenced material: lung tumor tissue. The DNA for the CDR3 is TGTGCCAGCAGTGAAGTTAGGGGGAGCTACTACGAGCAGTACTTC. Its translation: CASSEVRGSYYEQYF.